The clone carrying this T cell receptor (beta chain) has at least ten counts. This entry is derived from a study of patients and donors after allogeneic stem cell transplantation. The V end was cut by 1 base, the J end by 6 bases, with 10 bases between. CDR1 and CDR2 from the germline V gene are DFQATT and SNEGSKA (reference sequence). CDR3 length: 13 amino acids. TCRdb processed the RT-PCR reads anew with MiXCR; each CDR3 protein has one entry. The table has 70,000 or so distinct CDR3 sequences, approximately 25% seen once. Sequencing was carried out using blood, either unsorted or a sorted T cell fraction (not recorded which). The receptor was derived from a human donor who was either an allogeneic HSCT recipient or a stem cell or donor lymphocyte infusion donor (not recorded which). It is not recorded whose cells these are; they may come from a transplant donor. The rearrangement joins TRBV20-1 to TRBJ1-5, with D possibly TRBD1 on 5 matching bases. In nucleotides, the CDR3 is TGCAGTGCTAGAGGGGGGGAGGGTCAGCCCCAGCATTTT. This sequence encodes CSARGGEGQPQHF.